Shown below are 5 T cell receptor beta chains from a single sample sequenced in a study of T cells in Graves' hyperthyroidism and ophthalmopathy. The CDR3 regions of TCR beta were amplified from RNA transcripts. First-round RT-PCR of the TCR CDR3 relied on the HTBI primer set. MiXCR, run by TCRdb on the multiplex PCR reads, gives a single entry per CDR3 protein. The table includes about 200,000 distinct CDR3 sequences, approximately 17% detected once. The sequenced material came from blood. These receptors were taken from a man aged 45-65 years with Graves' hyperthyroidism.

V is TRBV20-1 and J is TRBJ2-3, with D possibly being TRBD2 (6 bases). CDR3 length: 13 residues. Deletions cut 6 bases from V and 4 bases from J, with 14 bases between. The germline gives CDR1 DFQATT, CDR2 SNEGSKA (reference sequence). CDR3 in DNA: TGCAGTGCCCCGACTAGTTCCGCAGATACGCAGTATTTT. Translated: CSAPTSSADTQYF.

This clonotype was counted many times. The chain links TRBV7-9 to TRBJ2-5; 10 bases are shared with TRBD1. CDR1 and CDR2 from the germline V gene are SEHNR and FQNEAQ (reference sequence). V lost 7 bases and J lost 1; bases outside the gene matches: 9. The CDR3 is 16 residues long. CDR3 sequence: CASIPGTGESQETQYF. CDR3 in DNA: TGTGCCAGCATCCCGGGGACAGGGGAATCCCAAGAGACCCAGTACTTC.

This clonotype was seen more than once but under ten times. This rearrangement joins TRBV3-1 to TRBJ2-5; 8 positions agree with TRBD1. The germline V gene has CDR1 LGHDT and CDR2 YNNKEL (reference sequence). With V trimmed by 2 bases and J by 4 bases, 6 bases remained unmatched. The CDR3 length is 15 residues. The DNA of the CDR3 is TGTGCCAGCAGCCAACAGGGGGCGGTTAGAGAGACCCAGTACTTC. Protein product: CASSQQGAVRETQYF.

A word on this clonotype: This may arise from a read error, as a much more abundant clone is one base away. This sequence joins TRBV3-1 and TRBJ1-2, with 12 bases aligning to TRBD1. From germline, CDR1 is LGHDT and CDR2 YNNKEL (reference sequence). There are 15 residues in the CDR3. CDR3 sequence (DNA): TGTGCCGGCAGCCAGGGGACAGGGGGCATTTATGGCTACACCTTC. Translation: CAGSQGTGGIYGYTF.

This clonotype was detected ten times or more. J is TRBJ1-1 and V is TRBV6-2 or TRBV6-3; D uncertain. From germline, CDR1 is MNHEY and CDR2 SVGEGT. This CDR3 has 15 amino acids. Trimming removed 3 bases from V and 0 bases from J, with 11 bases in between. DNA for the CDR3: TGTGCCAGCAGTTATGGGCCCGACATGAACACTGAAGCTTTCTTT. As protein: CASSYGPDMNTEAFF.